The sequence of this T cell receptor (beta chain) was determined in a study of T cell changes during pregnancy in multiple sclerosis. Clones were read by immunoSEQ multiplex PCR, and TCRdb kept only the in-frame ones, dropping some. The table has more than 95,000 clones, roughly 92% seen once. Germline CDR1 is MRHNA and CDR2 is SNTAGT. V gave up 4 bases and J gave up 5 bases, with 9 bases separating them. The CDR3 is 13 residues long. The chain is built from TRBV6-4 and TRBJ2-1; D gene uncertain. The source is a female donor with multiple sclerosis, enrolled in a pregnancy study. The sequencing here drew on peripheral blood, taken after pregnancy. The CDR3 spells CASSAGPNNEQFF. The CDR3 region has the DNA TGTGCCAGCAGTGCTGGGCCCAACAATGAGCAGTTCTTC.